The 28 T cell receptor beta chains below all came from one sample that was sequenced in a study of T cell responses to AZD1222 COVID-19 vaccine. Repertoires were generated with immunoSEQ multiplex PCR, while TCRdb's copy carries only in-frame clones and drops some. The sample includes around 100,000 clones, roughly 88% of them seen just once. The source material was peripheral blood, sampled on day 0 of AZD1222 vaccination. All receptors come from an adult in good health.

The CDR3 nucleotides are TGCGCCAGCAGCCAAGATCGGTCTACCGGCAATGAGCAGTTCTTC. Translated, it gives CASSQDRSTGNEQFF. The rearrangement uses TRBV4-1 and TRBJ2-1; no firm D call. In germline, CDR1 is MGHRA, CDR2 YSYEKL. V gave up 0 bases and J gave up 6 bases, with 12 bases separating them. The CDR3 loop spans 15 amino acids.

This clone has more than one count but fewer than ten. The rearrangement links TRBV7-2 to TRBJ1-6; the D is unclear. The germline V and J ends were trimmed by 2 bases and 7 bases, with 3 bases remaining between them. The CDR3 is 12 residues long. Germline V gene lookup returns CDR1 SGHTA and CDR2 FQGNSA. CDR3 in DNA: TGTGCCAGCAGCTTACCCAATTCACCCCTCCACTTT. This codes for CASSLPNSPLHF.

The rearrangement joins TRBV11-3 to TRBJ2-1, with D perhaps TRBD2 (6 bases). V was trimmed by 5 bases and J by 8 bases, leaving 19 bases between them. The CDR3 runs to 15 residues. Germline-derived CDR1 and CDR2 are SGHNT and YENEEA. The CDR3 loop is CASSAGGRERDEQFF. CDR3 nucleotide sequence: TGTGCCAGCAGCGCCGGAGGACGGGAGAGGGATGAGCAGTTCTTC. The full variable domain, rest sourced from reference TRBV11-3 and TRBJ2-1, is EAGVVQSPRYKIIEKKQPVAFWCNPISGHNTLYWYLQNLGQGPELLIRYENEEAVDDSQLPKDRFSAERLKGVDSTLKIQPAELGDSAVYLCASSAGGRERDEQFFGPGTRLTVL.

The sample holds a few counts of this clone. The chain uses TRBV4-3 and TRBJ1-4; 9 bases fit TRBD1. V dropped 4 bases and J dropped 7; count of bases not matched to a gene: 4. Germline V lookup: CDR1 LGHNA, CDR2 YSLEER. This CDR3 contains 14 residues. The CDR3 sequence: CASSLGTGSEKLFF. The CDR3, as DNA: TGCGCCAGCAGCCTCGGGACAGGGAGTGAAAAACTGTTTTTT.

The rearrangement links TRBV11-2 to TRBJ2-7; D might be TRBD1 (6 bases). Looked up from germline, CDR1 is SGHAT and CDR2 is FQNNGV. V lost 3 bases and J 5 bases, leaving 11 bases between the germline ends. The CDR3 runs to 13 residues. CDR3 sequence (DNA): TGTGCCAGCAGCTTTACAGGGACCGACGAGCAGTACTTC. This sequence encodes CASSFTGTDEQYF.

CDR3 DNA sequence: TGTGCCAGTAGTACCCCAGACAGAGGAAAACTGTTTTTT. As protein: CASSTPDRGKLFF. The chain carries TRBV19 and TRBJ1-4; D is perhaps TRBD1 (5 bases). V was shortened by 4 bases and J by 10 bases, with 13 bases between the two germline ends. Germline V gene lookup returns CDR1 LNHDA and CDR2 SQIVND (reference sequence). There are 13 residues in the CDR3.

The genes are TRBV12-3 or TRBV12-4 and TRBJ2-7, with D perhaps TRBD1 or TRBD2 (5 bases each). V gave up 6 bases and J gave up 4 bases, with 13 bases separating them. The CDR3 sequence is 13 residues long. The CDR3, as DNA: TGTGCCAGCAGATCCGGGACCGGTTACGAGCAGTACTTC. This codes for CASRSGTGYEQYF.

This clone was counted once. This chain connects TRBV18 to TRBJ2-2; D ambiguous. Germline V gives CDR1 KGHSH, CDR2 LQKENI. Trimming took off 3 bases at V and 6 bases at J, with 11 bases between the two ends. The CDR3 has 14 residues. CDR3 loop: CASSPPVGPGELFF. Written as DNA, the CDR3 is TGTGCCAGCTCACCCCCGGTTGGACCCGGGGAGCTGTTTTTT.

The chain couples TRBV9 to TRBJ2-2; the match to TRBD1 covers 11 bases. Germline V lookup: CDR1 SGDLS, CDR2 YYNGEE. This CDR3 spans 17 amino acids. J lost 1 base, V lost 4 bases, and 6 bases had no gene match. In DNA, the CDR3 is TGTGCCAGCAGCTCCCGGACAGGGGGCTTGAACACCGGGGAGCTGTTTTTT. It yields the protein CASSSRTGGLNTGELFF.

CDR3: CALGGGYNEQFF. As DNA, the CDR3 is TGTGCCCTGGGAGGGGGCTACAATGAGCAGTTCTTC. V and J are TRBV30 and TRBJ2-1, with a weak D call TRBD2 (7 bases). Germline V gene sequence: CDR1 GTSNPN, CDR2 SVGIG (reference sequence). This CDR3 has 12 residues. V dropped 8 bases and J dropped 3 bases, with 11 bases sitting between them.

This clone was seen more than once but under ten times. The chain uses TRBV27 and TRBJ2-1; perhaps TRBD1 as D (5 bases). Germline V gene sequence: CDR1 MNHEY, CDR2 SMNVEV (reference sequence). CDR3 size: 14 residues. With 3 bases removed from V and 4 bases from J, the gap between germline ends came to 10 bases. CDR3 region: CASSLGPFYNEQFF. For the CDR3, the DNA is TGTGCCAGCAGTTTGGGGCCTTTTTACAATGAGCAGTTCTTC.

This clone was seen once. The CDR3 region has the DNA TGTGCCAGTAGTATGTATGCGAATACCATATATTTT. This encodes CASSMYANTIYF. The chain combines TRBV19 with TRBJ1-3; D is uncertain. The germline V gene has CDR1 LNHDA and CDR2 SQIVND (reference sequence). Deletions cut 3 bases from V and 10 bases from J, with 10 bases between. The CDR3 covers 12 residues.

This chain connects TRBV3-1 (or the pseudogene TRBV3-2) to TRBJ2-2, with D perhaps matching TRBD2 (7 bases). Per the germline V gene, CDR1 is LGHDT and CDR2 is YNNKEL (reference sequence). The CDR3 loop spans 14 amino acids. With 8 bases removed from V and 6 bases from J, the gap between germline ends came to 16 bases. CDR3 DNA: TGTGCCAGCTTGGGGGGGCAATGGGCCGGGGAGCTGTTTTTT. Amino acids: CASLGGQWAGELFF.

The gene calls are TRBV6-2 or TRBV6-3 and TRBJ1-5, with D perhaps TRBD1 (5 bases). Between the trimmed V and J ends, which lost 4 bases and 7 bases, there was a span of 8 bases. From germline, CDR1 is MNHEY and CDR2 SVGEGT. The CDR3 is 12 residues long. The DNA for the CDR3 is TGTGCCAGCAGTTTTCAGGGCCAGCCCCAGCATTTT. It translates to CASSFQGQPQHF.

The gene calls are TRBV10-1 and TRBJ1-6; no firm D call. This CDR3 is 20 amino acids long. From germline, CDR1 is WNHNN and CDR2 SYGVQD (reference sequence). V lost 4 bases, J lost 1 base, and 23 bases lay in between. The CDR3 nucleotides read TGCGCCAGCAGTGGGGGAGAGAATAGGTCTAAGCGGTCCTATAATTCACCCCTCCACTTT. This codes for CASSGGENRSKRSYNSPLHF.

This clone has a handful of counts. The J gene is TRBJ1-1, the V gene TRBV19; possible D gene TRBD1, 6 bases. The CDR3 extends over 14 amino acids. Germline V CDR1 and CDR2: LNHDA, SQIVND (reference sequence). Trimming removed 8 bases at V and 8 bases at J, with 21 bases between. CDR3 coding DNA: TGTGCCAGTTCGACCTTACAGGGCGTCGGCGAAGCTTTCTTT. Its translation is CASSTLQGVGEAFF.

This clone has only one observation. This rearrangement joins TRBV28 to TRBJ2-7; D is unclear. Trimming stripped 2 bases from V and 3 bases from J, with 14 bases between. Germline CDR1 MDHEN, CDR2 SYDVKM. The CDR3 is 15 residues long. CDR3 region: CASSLGSGGLYEQYF. The CDR3 coding sequence is TGTGCCAGCAGTTTAGGTTCAGGCGGTCTCTACGAGCAGTACTTC.

The chain links TRBV7-9 to TRBJ2-7; the D call may be TRBD1 or TRBD2 (5 bases each). This CDR3 region has 14 residues. V lost 2 bases, J lost 2 bases, and 10 bases lay in between. The germline CDR1 and CDR2 sequences are SEHNR and FQNEAQ (reference sequence). CDR3 loop: CASSLSGTPYEQYF. CDR3 nucleotide sequence: TGTGCCAGCAGCTTAAGTGGGACCCCCTACGAGCAGTACTTC.

This chain links TRBV6-6 with TRBJ2-6, with 7 bases aligning to TRBD1. From germline, CDR1 is MNHNY and CDR2 SVGAGI (reference sequence). CDR3 size: 15 residues. Germline trimming cut 5 bases from V and 2 bases from J; bases unmatched to any gene: 3. Written as DNA, the CDR3 is TGTGCCAGCAGTAATACAGGGGCTGGGGCCAACGTCCTGACTTTC. Amino acid sequence: CASSNTGAGANVLTF.

This sequence joins TRBV10-3 and TRBJ1-2, with TRBD1 matching 7 bases. V gave up 5 bases and J gave up 5 bases; unmatched junction bases: 11. CDR1 is ENHRY, CDR2 SYGVKD, per germline. The CDR3 is made up of 15 amino acids. The CDR3 DNA follows: TGTGCCATCAGTACAACGGGGACAGATACTTATGGCTACACCTTC. Amino acids: CAISTTGTDTYGYTF.

V usage is TRBV7-2 and J usage is TRBJ1-1, with TRBD1 as a possible D gene (5 bases). V dropped 1 base and J dropped 8 bases, with 20 bases sitting between them. The CDR3 loop spans 16 amino acids. Germline V gene sequence: CDR1 SGHTA, CDR2 FQGNSA. Here the CDR3 reads CASSLGGLGTGLEAFF. The CDR3 coding sequence is TGTGCCAGCAGCTTAGGGGGACTTGGAACTGGACTGGAAGCTTTCTTT.

This chain joins TRBV6-5 and TRBJ1-2, with TRBD1 identical over 8 bases. Germline CDR1 reads MNHEY; CDR2 reads SVGAGI. Trimming cost V 0 bases and J 6 bases; bases outside gene matches: 6. The CDR3 consists of 15 residues. The CDR3 region is CASSYSSFRGHGYTF. DNA for the CDR3: TGTGCCAGCAGTTACTCTTCATTCAGGGGGCATGGCTACACCTTC.

The chain couples TRBV6-6 to TRBJ1-1; a possible D gene is TRBD1 (6 bases). Per the germline V gene, CDR1 is MNHNY and CDR2 is SVGAGI (reference sequence). V gave up 4 bases and J gave up 10 bases, with 13 bases separating them. The CDR3 consists of 12 residues. The CDR3 DNA follows: TGTGCCAGCAGTTTACAGGGACGGGGAGCTTTCTTT. Translated: CASSLQGRGAFF.

The chain joins TRBV18 to TRBJ2-7, with TRBD2 identical over 9 bases. J was trimmed by 3 bases and V by 5 bases; bases with no gene match: 2. The CDR3 has 13 residues. Germline V gene lookup returns CDR1 KGHSH and CDR2 LQKENI. Here the CDR3 DNA reads TGTGCCAGCTCATTGACTAGCGGCTACGAGCAGTACTTC. It specifies CASSLTSGYEQYF.

The CDR3 DNA reads TGTGCCATCAGTGCTAACGACGCCCAGACAGGCGAAGCTTTCTTT. This codes for CAISANDAQTGEAFF. The chain carries TRBV10-3 and TRBJ1-1; possible D gene TRBD1, 6 bases. Germline values: CDR1 ENHRY, CDR2 SYGVKD. This CDR3 spans 15 amino acids. V gave up 4 bases and J gave up 8 bases, with 20 bases separating them.

This chain joins TRBV6-1 and TRBJ2-5; 7 bases line up with TRBD2. Germline CDR1 and CDR2: MNHNS and SASEGT. The trim removed 3 bases at V and 2 bases at J, leaving 9 bases unmatched. The CDR3 runs 16 residues. The CDR3 protein is CASSDPTSVLQETQYF. In DNA form, the CDR3 reads TGTGCCAGCAGTGATCCCACTAGCGTACTACAAGAGACCCAGTACTTC.

The chain employs TRBV4-1 and TRBJ1-1; D is ambiguous. The V gene's germline CDR1 is MGHRA and CDR2 YSYEKL. The ends were cut back, 0 bases at V and 10 bases at J, with 9 bases in the middle. This CDR3 is built from 12 residues. This chain's CDR3 is CASSQDRSPAFF. CDR3 coding DNA: TGCGCCAGCAGCCAAGATCGGTCCCCAGCTTTCTTT.

The chain links TRBV7-2 to TRBJ2-1, with 7 bases identical to TRBD2. J gave up 4 bases and V 7 bases, and 7 bases lay outside the gene matches. There are 14 residues in the CDR3. The germline gives CDR1 SGHTA, CDR2 FQGNSA. CDR3 in DNA: TGTGCCAGCAACTCAGCGGGATCTTACAATGAGCAGTTCTTC. This sequence encodes CASNSAGSYNEQFF.